The TCR beta chain under discussion was sequenced for a study of T cell responses to AZD1222 COVID-19 vaccine. V lost 8 bases and J 0 bases, leaving 10 bases between the germline ends. This CDR3 is built from 14 residues. Germline V gene data show CDR1 as SNHLY and CDR2 as FYNNEI. TCRdb's copy holds only in-frame clones and misses some; the assay was immunoSEQ multiplex PCR. The table includes some 120,000 clones, 75% to 95% detected once. Study-level findings and limits: Reportedly, close to half of spike-specific TCRs are directed against unmutated variant regions. The donor cohort was predominantly white British with a female majority, and clonal diversity may have been underestimated. Vaccine-associated CD4 TCRs spanned spike, dominant at 160-218 and 743-854.

To note about this clone: The antigen is not known.

The sample in question was peripheral blood, obtained on day 0 of AZD1222 vaccination. The chain employs TRBV2 and TRBJ1-4; no firm D call. The origin of this receptor is an adult in good health. The CDR3 reads CASGGLATNEKLFF. In nucleotides, the CDR3 is TGTGCCAGCGGAGGACTTGCAACTAATGAAAAACTGTTTTTT.